Included here is one TCR beta chain sequence, with context. Its antigen is undetermined. This CDR3 has 14 residues. Trimming took off 3 bases at V and 2 bases at J, with 11 bases between the two ends. From germline, CDR1 is SGDLS and CDR2 YYNGEE. This sample stems from a study of T cell responses to AZD1222 COVID-19 vaccine. The data were produced by immunoSEQ multiplex PCR, yet TCRdb's version contains in-frame clones alone and is incomplete. The data show about 130,000 clones, with 80% to 90% seen just once and roughly a tenth held by the top ten. Points from the study as a whole: Across the whole spike, CD4 TCRs peaked at regions 160-218 and 743-854. Scientists sampled the repertoires only once the peak T cell response had passed.

The source was peripheral blood, collected 28 days after the second AZD1222 dose. This receptor was obtained from an adult who received the AZD1222 COVID-19 vaccine. The rearrangement uses TRBV9 and TRBJ1-1; TRBD1 is a possible D gene (5 bases). The CDR3 DNA reads as TGTGCCAGCAGCGGCGCAGGGACCAACACTGAAGCTTTCTTT. Its translation: CASSGAGTNTEAFF.